The 30 T cell receptor beta chains reported below all come from one sample, sequenced in a study of T cell responses to AZD1222 COVID-19 vaccine. Some clones are missing from TCRdb's copy, which holds only in-frame ones; the method was immunoSEQ multiplex PCR. Of 120,000 or so clones listed, around 89% are singletons. The sample here was peripheral blood, taken on day 0 of AZD1222 vaccination. These receptors were obtained from an adult in good health.

The chain carries TRBV7-2 and TRBJ2-7, with D unclear. CDR3 length equals 11 residues. V was pared by 5 bases and J by 0 bases, with 2 bases between. Germline V gene data show CDR1 as SGHTA and CDR2 as FQGNSA. DNA for the CDR3: TGTGCCAGCAGCCGCTCCTACGAGCAGTACTTC. Its protein is CASSRSYEQYF.

In its sample, this clone was seen once. V and J are TRBV20-1 and TRBJ2-7; D possibly corresponds to TRBD1 (6 bases). Trimming stripped 3 bases from V and 6 bases from J, with 27 bases between. Germline-derived CDR1 and CDR2 are DFQATT and SNEGSKA (reference sequence). The CDR3 consists of 17 residues. In DNA, the CDR3 is TGCAGTGCTAGTACGATTAGGGGGACACGGCGATCAGGCGAGCAGTACTTC. Translating it yields CSASTIRGTRRSGEQYF.

The V call is TRBV2, the J call TRBJ2-1; TRBD2 aligns across 8 bases. The germline V gene encodes CDR1 SNHLY and CDR2 FYNNEI. This CDR3 region has 15 residues. With 3 bases clipped from V and 6 bases from J, the junction kept 7 bases outside the gene matches. CDR3 nucleotides: TGTGCCAGCAGTGATCCGGGACTAGGTATCAATGAGCAGTTCTTC. Translating it yields CASSDPGLGINEQFF.

V gene TRBV9 combines with J gene TRBJ2-7, with D uncertain. V lost 3 bases, J lost 8 bases, and 9 bases lay in between. Germline V gene lookup returns CDR1 SGDLS and CDR2 YYNGEE. The CDR3 length is 11 residues. The CDR3 nucleotides are TGTGCCAGCAGCGACTTAGGGCAGCAGTACTTC. Translation: CASSDLGQQYF.

CDR3 in DNA: TGTGCCAGCACCCACGGGGGAGGGAGGAACACTGAAGCTTTCTTT. This encodes CASTHGGGRNTEAFF. The gene calls are TRBV6-5 and TRBJ1-1, with D tentatively TRBD1 (5 bases). The length of the CDR3 is 15 residues. The V and J ends lost 7 bases and 1 base respectively, with 16 bases between them. Germline V gene sequence: CDR1 MNHEY, CDR2 SVGAGI.

The V gene is TRBV2, the J gene TRBJ1-2; the match to TRBD1 covers 10 bases. J lost 6 bases, V lost 8 bases, and 12 bases had no gene match. CDR3 length: 15 residues. Germline-derived CDR1 and CDR2 are SNHLY and FYNNEI. The CDR3 coding sequence is TGTGCCAGCCCCCGACGGACAGGGGGTTTGGATGGCTACACCTTC. Amino acids: CASPRRTGGLDGYTF. The full variable domain, completed using reference TRBV2 and TRBJ1-2, is EPEVTQTPSHQVTQMGQEVILRCVPISNHLYFYWYRQILGQKVEFLVSFYNNEISEKSEIFDDQFSVERPDGSNFTLKIRSTKLEDSAMYFCASPRRTGGLDGYTFGSGTRLTVV.

The DNA of the CDR3 is TGTGCCAGCAGTACCGGGACTACTTACAATGAGCAGTTCTTC. Encoded protein: CASSTGTTYNEQFF. The chain employs TRBV6-6 and TRBJ2-1, with 7 bases identical to TRBD2. Germline V gene lookup returns CDR1 MNHNY and CDR2 SVGAGI (reference sequence). Trimming at V came to 5 bases and at J to 4 bases, leaving 5 bases not matched to a gene. The CDR3 runs to 14 residues.

The chain is built from TRBV6-2 or TRBV6-3 and TRBJ2-1; D perhaps matches TRBD2 (6 bases). Germline V lookup: CDR1 MNHEY, CDR2 SVGEGT. Trimming removed 2 bases from V and 10 bases from J, with 18 bases in between. This CDR3 is built from 15 residues. The CDR3 region has the DNA TGTGCCAGCAGTTACGTAACGGAGACTAGGGGCGAGCAGTTCTTC. It specifies CASSYVTETRGEQFF.

The J gene is TRBJ2-2, the V gene TRBV5-1; D call uncertain. Trimming took 0 bases from V and 1 from J, leaving 7 bases between them. This CDR3 has 15 amino acids. Germline CDR1 is SGHRS and CDR2 is YFSETQ. For the CDR3, the DNA is TGCGCCAGCAGCTTGGAAGCCCGGAACACCGGGGAGCTGTTTTTT. It codes for CASSLEARNTGELFF.

The rearrangement joins TRBV7-2 to TRBJ2-2; D is undetermined. Trimming took off 4 bases at V and 0 bases at J, with 15 bases between the two ends. Germline loops: CDR1 SGHTA, CDR2 FQGNSA. This CDR3 comprises 17 residues. CDR3 amino acids: CASSSHSQVANTGELFF. CDR3 coding DNA: TGTGCCAGCAGCTCCCACAGTCAGGTCGCGAACACCGGGGAGCTGTTTTTT.

The chain joins TRBV7-2 to TRBJ2-1; 7 nucleotides agree with TRBD2. CDR1 SGHTA and CDR2 FQGNSA come from the germline V gene. This CDR3 region has 16 residues. The junction had 10 bases not matched to a gene; V was cut back by 4 bases and J by 4 bases. The CDR3 region has the DNA TGTGCCAGCAGCTCCCCGCGGGAGATGTGGTACAATGAGCAGTTCTTC. Translating gives CASSSPREMWYNEQFF. The full variable domain, rest sourced from reference TRBV7-2 and TRBJ2-1, is GAGVSQSPSNKVTEKGKDVELRCDPISGHTALYWYRQSLGQGLEFLIYFQGNSAPDKSGLPSDRFSAERTGGSVSTLTIQRTQQEDSAVYLCASSSPREMWYNEQFFGPGTRLTVL.

In regard to this clone: A junction end diverges from the germline sequence, so it may reflect a read error. This chain uses TRBV28 with TRBJ1-2; maybe TRBD1 (6 bases). The germline gives CDR1 MDHEN, CDR2 SYDVKM. The CDR3 has 17 amino acids. CDR3 nucleotide sequence: TGTGCCAGCAGAACTTCCGGGGGGGGCAAGCTTAACCATGGCTACACCTTC. It encodes CASRTSGGGKLNHGYTF.

This chain connects TRBV4-1 to TRBJ1-1; TRBD1 matches at 7 bases. V lost 3 bases and J lost 0; bases outside the gene matches: 4. The CDR3 is 15 amino acids. CDR1 and CDR2 (germline): MGHRA, YSYEKL. In DNA, the CDR3 is TGCGCCAGCAGCCAGTCGACAGGGATGAACACTGAAGCTTTCTTT. It translates to CASSQSTGMNTEAFF.

The chain combines TRBV28 with TRBJ2-7, with D maybe TRBD2 (6 bases). The CDR3 runs 13 residues. Germline assignment: CDR1 MDHEN and CDR2 SYDVKM. The V gene lost 7 bases and the J gene lost 4 bases, with 14 bases spanning the gap. The CDR3 region has the DNA TGTGCCAGCACCCTTGACGGAGGGTACGAGCAGTACTTC. Its translation is CASTLDGGYEQYF.

The chain is built from TRBV6-6 and TRBJ2-7; TRBD2 aligns across 13 bases. Germline values: CDR1 MNHNY, CDR2 SVGAGI (reference sequence). The trim removed 6 bases at V and 11 bases at J, leaving 7 bases unmatched. This CDR3 comprises 13 residues. CDR3 loop: CASREGLAGEEYF. CDR3 nucleotide sequence: TGTGCCAGCAGGGAAGGACTAGCGGGAGAGGAGTACTTC.

The count of this clone is one. The chain employs TRBV7-9 and TRBJ2-1; no clear D. The germline V gene encodes CDR1 SEHNR and CDR2 FQNEAQ (reference sequence). V lost 5 bases and J lost 0, with 23 bases in between. The CDR3 consists of 19 residues. The CDR3 region is CASSPRQGFSFSSYNEQFF. CDR3 nucleotide sequence: TGTGCCAGCAGCCCCCGTCAAGGGTTCTCTTTTTCCTCCTACAATGAGCAGTTCTTC.

The gene calls are TRBV18 and TRBJ1-1; 7 nucleotides align to TRBD1. Trimming cost V 3 bases and J 3 bases; bases outside gene matches: 4. Germline CDR1 KGHSH, CDR2 LQKENI. The CDR3 runs 14 residues. The CDR3 loop is CASSPRQGDTEAFF. In DNA, the CDR3 is TGTGCCAGCTCACCCCGACAGGGTGACACTGAAGCTTTCTTT.

Only one count was recorded for this clone. This sequence joins TRBV5-6 and TRBJ2-1, with D possibly being TRBD2 (5 bases). V lost 0 bases and J 5 bases, leaving 9 bases between the germline ends. The CDR3 runs to 14 residues. Germline V CDR1 and CDR2: SGHDT, YYEEEE. The CDR3 sequence: CASSLGLNDNEQFF. The CDR3 bases are TGTGCCAGCAGCTTGGGACTAAACGACAATGAGCAGTTCTTC.

The rearrangement links TRBV19 to TRBJ1-5, with no clear D. Germline CDR1 LNHDA, CDR2 SQIVND (reference sequence). The CDR3 has 14 amino acids. Trimming pared 1 base from V and 3 bases from J, leaving 7 bases between. DNA of the CDR3: TGTGCCAGTAGTATAGTTCCGGCCAATCAGCCCCAGCATTTT. It is translated as CASSIVPANQPQHF.

This clone was seen only once. The chain links TRBV3-1 (or the pseudogene TRBV3-2) to TRBJ1-1; D is unresolved. The V and J ends lost 3 bases and 8 bases respectively, with 10 bases between them. Per germline, CDR1 LGHDT and CDR2 YNNKEL (reference sequence). The CDR3 spans 12 residues. In DNA, the CDR3 is TGTGCCAGCAGCCAGGATTTTAAGGAAGCTTTCTTT. Its translation: CASSQDFKEAFF.

The V call is TRBV10-3, the J call TRBJ2-7, with 7 bases lining up with TRBD2. Germline assignment: CDR1 ENHRY and CDR2 SYGVKD. The junction had 14 bases not matched to a gene; V was cut back by 10 bases and J by 5 bases. This CDR3 region has 14 residues. CDR3 loop: CATHRGVDKDEQYF. The CDR3 nucleotides read TGTGCCACCCATCGGGGGGTCGATAAGGACGAGCAGTACTTC.

The chain couples TRBV4-1 to TRBJ2-7; 10 bases map to TRBD2. Germline CDR1 and CDR2: MGHRA and YSYEKL. V was pared by 4 bases and J by 3 bases, with 6 bases of the junction left unmatched. The CDR3 is made up of 15 amino acids. Written as DNA, the CDR3 is TGCGCCAGCAGCCTCACCACTAGCGGGGTCTACGAGCAGTACTTC. This encodes CASSLTTSGVYEQYF.

The gene calls are TRBV9 and TRBJ2-3; D call uncertain. Trimming cost V 4 bases and J 0 bases, with 12 bases left between them. The CDR3 is 15 residues long. From germline, CDR1 is SGDLS and CDR2 YYNGEE. The CDR3 reads CASSPRGPSTDTQYF. As DNA, the CDR3 is TGTGCCAGCAGCCCCAGAGGCCCTAGCACAGATACGCAGTATTTT.

J is TRBJ2-1 and V is TRBV24-1; 9 nucleotides line up with TRBD1. Germline V gene data show CDR1 as KGHDR and CDR2 as SFDVKD. There are 16 residues in the CDR3. V lost 5 bases, J lost 8 bases, and 12 bases stayed unmatched. CDR3 residues: CATSGWTGDPLDEQFF. DNA of the CDR3: TGTGCCACCAGTGGTTGGACAGGGGACCCCTTAGATGAGCAGTTCTTC.

This clone has just one count. The genes are TRBV6-1 and TRBJ1-2; weak D call: TRBD1 (5 bases). The V gene's germline CDR1 is MNHNS and CDR2 SASEGT. The V and J ends lost 3 bases and 3 bases respectively, with 14 bases between them. CDR3 length: 15 amino acids. CDR3 in amino acids: CASSDRVRGYYGYTF. In DNA form, the CDR3 reads TGTGCCAGCAGTGATCGGGTGCGGGGGTACTATGGCTACACCTTC.

Points on this clone: In the same sample, other DNA sequences code for this CDR3. The chain links TRBV25-1 to TRBJ2-1, with 7 bases that match TRBD2. This CDR3 contains 15 residues. V lost 2 bases and J lost 0; bases outside the gene matches: 1. CDR1 is MGHDK, CDR2 SYGVNS, per germline. This CDR3 is CASSERGSSYNEQFF. The CDR3, as DNA: TGTGCCAGCAGTGAACGCGGGAGCTCCTACAATGAGCAGTTCTTC.

The chain links TRBV7-3 to TRBJ1-1, with a weak D call TRBD1 (6 bases). This CDR3 comprises 14 residues. V lost 2 bases to trimming and J lost 0 bases, with 7 bases between them. Looked up from germline, CDR1 is SGHTA and CDR2 is FQGTGA. CDR3 in amino acids: CASSLQGMNTEAFF. CDR3 DNA sequence: TGTGCCAGCAGCTTACAGGGGATGAACACTGAAGCTTTCTTT. Variable domain in full (rest from reference TRBV7-3 and TRBJ1-1): GAGVSQTPSNKVTEKGKYVELRCDPISGHTALYWYRQSLGQGPEFLIYFQGTGAADDSGLPNDRFFAVRPEGSVSTLKIQRTERGDSAVYLCASSLQGMNTEAFFGQGTRLTVV.

The genes are TRBV4-1 and TRBJ1-2; no firm D call. CDR1 and CDR2 (germline): MGHRA, YSYEKL. V gave up 3 bases and J gave up 2 bases, with 10 bases separating them. The CDR3 loop spans 14 amino acids. CDR3 in amino acids: CASSHSGRNYGYTF. In DNA, the CDR3 is TGCGCCAGCAGCCACTCGGGGAGGAACTATGGCTACACCTTC.

In nucleotides, the CDR3 is TGTGCCAGCAGCCTGCAGGGACAGGGGGCGTCTTCCTACGAGCAGTACTTC. Amino acids: CASSLQGQGASSYEQYF. This sequence joins TRBV3-1 (or the pseudogene TRBV3-2) and TRBJ2-7, with 12 bases identical to TRBD1. The junction had 8 bases not matched to a gene; V was cut back by 4 bases and J by 1 base. The CDR3 covers 17 residues. Looked up from germline, CDR1 is LGHDT and CDR2 is YNNKEL (reference sequence).

This clone showed up just once. The V call is TRBV10-1, the J call TRBJ1-1, with a weak D call TRBD1 (6 bases). There are 15 residues in the CDR3. Trimming took 10 bases from V and 4 from J, leaving 22 bases between them. Germline V gives CDR1 WNHNN, CDR2 SYGVQD (reference sequence). The CDR3 nucleotides are TGCGCCACCTCAACACGGGGGGCGCGTGGCACTGAAGCTTTCTTT. This codes for CATSTRGARGTEAFF.